This TCR beta chain was captured by sequencing in a study of blood T cell repertoires in COVID-19. Study background: Samples came from the United States, Italy and Spain, spanning acute and convalescent COVID-19. The analysed material was cDNA or gDNA that came from T cells, B-cell-depleted T cells, or PBMCs.

Clones were sequenced by immunoSEQ multiplex PCR, and TCRdb holds only the in-frame ones, with some missing. The repertoire holds roughly 400,000 clones, with roughly 86% as singletons. There are 16 residues in the CDR3. From germline, CDR1 is MNHNY and CDR2 SVGAGI (reference sequence). The J segment lost 2 bases and the V segment lost 5 bases, leaving 9 bases of the junction unmatched. The V call is TRBV6-6, the J call TRBJ1-5; 7 bases agree with TRBD1. The sample comprised peripheral blood. The source is a woman aged 55 to 70 with COVID-19, enrolled during active disease. CDR3 nucleotides: TGTGCCAGCAGTCGCGACAGGGTGGGTGGCAATCAGCCCCAGCATTTT. Translation gives CASSRDRVGGNQPQHF.